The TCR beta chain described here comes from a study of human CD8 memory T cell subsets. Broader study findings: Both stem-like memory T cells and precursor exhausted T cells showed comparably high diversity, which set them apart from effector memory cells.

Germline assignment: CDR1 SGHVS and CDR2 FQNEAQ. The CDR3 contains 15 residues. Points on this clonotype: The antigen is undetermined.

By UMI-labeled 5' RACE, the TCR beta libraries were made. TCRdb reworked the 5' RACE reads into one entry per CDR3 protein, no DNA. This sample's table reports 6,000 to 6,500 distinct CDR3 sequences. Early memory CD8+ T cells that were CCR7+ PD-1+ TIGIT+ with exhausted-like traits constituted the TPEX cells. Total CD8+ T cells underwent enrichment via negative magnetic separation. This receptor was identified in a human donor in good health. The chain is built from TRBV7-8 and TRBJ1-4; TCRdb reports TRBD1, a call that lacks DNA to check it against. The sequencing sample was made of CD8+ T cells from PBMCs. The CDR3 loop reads CASSPWTGSNEKLFF.